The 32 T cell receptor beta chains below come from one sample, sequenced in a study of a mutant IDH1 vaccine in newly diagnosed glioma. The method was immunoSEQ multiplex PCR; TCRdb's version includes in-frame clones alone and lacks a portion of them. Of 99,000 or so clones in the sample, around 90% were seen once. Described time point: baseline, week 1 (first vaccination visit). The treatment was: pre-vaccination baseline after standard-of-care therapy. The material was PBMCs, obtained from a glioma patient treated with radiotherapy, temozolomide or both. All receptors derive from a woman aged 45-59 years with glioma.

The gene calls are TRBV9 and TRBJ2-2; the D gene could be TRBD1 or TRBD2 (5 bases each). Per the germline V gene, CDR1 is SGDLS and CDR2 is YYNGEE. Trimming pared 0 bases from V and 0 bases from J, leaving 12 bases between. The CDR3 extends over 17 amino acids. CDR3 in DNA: TGTGCCAGCAGCGTAGGGGGGTCAGGTCCGAACACCGGGGAGCTGTTTTTT. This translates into CASSVGGSGPNTGELFF. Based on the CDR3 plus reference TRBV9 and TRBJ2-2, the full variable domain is DSGVTQTPKHLITATGQRVTLRCSPRSGDLSVYWYQQSLDQGLQFLIQYYNGEERAKGNILERFSAQQFPDLHSELNLSSLELGDSALYFCASSVGGSGPNTGELFFGEGSRLTVL.

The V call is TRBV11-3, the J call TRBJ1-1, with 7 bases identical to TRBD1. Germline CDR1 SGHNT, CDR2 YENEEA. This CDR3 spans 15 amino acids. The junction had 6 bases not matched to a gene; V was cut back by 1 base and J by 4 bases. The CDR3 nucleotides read TGTGCCAGCAGCTTAGGGAGGGGGCGCGGCACTGAAGCTTTCTTT. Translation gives CASSLGRGRGTEAFF.

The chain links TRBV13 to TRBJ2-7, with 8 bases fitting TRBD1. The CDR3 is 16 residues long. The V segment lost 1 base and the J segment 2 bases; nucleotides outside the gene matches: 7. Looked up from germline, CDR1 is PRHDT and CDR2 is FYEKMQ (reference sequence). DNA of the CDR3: TGTGCCAGCAGCTTAGCCTGGGGACAGGATCCCTACGAGCAGTACTTC. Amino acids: CASSLAWGQDPYEQYF.

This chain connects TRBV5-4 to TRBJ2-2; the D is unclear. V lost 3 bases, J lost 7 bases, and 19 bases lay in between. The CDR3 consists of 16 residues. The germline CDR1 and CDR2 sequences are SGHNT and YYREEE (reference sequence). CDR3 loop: CASSSYRWLEVGELFF. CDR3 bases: TGTGCCAGCAGCTCTTACAGATGGCTCGAGGTCGGGGAGCTGTTTTTT.

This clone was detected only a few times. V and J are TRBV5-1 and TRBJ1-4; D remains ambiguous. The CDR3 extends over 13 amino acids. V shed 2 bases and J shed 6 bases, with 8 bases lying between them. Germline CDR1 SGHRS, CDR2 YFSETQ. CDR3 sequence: CASSFEGYEKLFF. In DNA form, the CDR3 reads TGCGCCAGCAGCTTCGAGGGTTATGAAAAACTGTTTTTT.

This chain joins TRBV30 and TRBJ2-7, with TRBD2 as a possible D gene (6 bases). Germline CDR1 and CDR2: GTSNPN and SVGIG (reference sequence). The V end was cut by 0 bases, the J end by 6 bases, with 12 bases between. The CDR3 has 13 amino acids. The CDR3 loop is CAWSVIRESEQYF. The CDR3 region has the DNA TGTGCCTGGAGTGTAATCCGGGAGTCCGAGCAGTACTTC.

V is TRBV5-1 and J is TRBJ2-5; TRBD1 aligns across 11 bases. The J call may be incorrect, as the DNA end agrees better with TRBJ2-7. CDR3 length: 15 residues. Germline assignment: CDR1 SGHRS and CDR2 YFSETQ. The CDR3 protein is CASSPTGTGGLEQYF. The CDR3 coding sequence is TGCGCCAGCAGCCCGACCGGGACAGGGGGGCTCGAGCAGTACTTC.

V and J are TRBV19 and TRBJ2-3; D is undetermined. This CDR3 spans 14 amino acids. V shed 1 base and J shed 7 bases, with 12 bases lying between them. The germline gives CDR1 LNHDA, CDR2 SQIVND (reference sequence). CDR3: CASSIAPVGNTQYF. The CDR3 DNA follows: TGTGCCAGTAGTATAGCCCCGGTGGGGAATACGCAGTATTTT.

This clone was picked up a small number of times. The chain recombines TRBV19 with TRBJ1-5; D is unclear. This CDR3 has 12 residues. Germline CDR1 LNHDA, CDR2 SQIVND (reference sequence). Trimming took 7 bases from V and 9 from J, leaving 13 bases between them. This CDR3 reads CASNKGFSPQHF. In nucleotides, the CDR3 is TGTGCCAGTAATAAAGGGTTTTCGCCCCAGCATTTT.

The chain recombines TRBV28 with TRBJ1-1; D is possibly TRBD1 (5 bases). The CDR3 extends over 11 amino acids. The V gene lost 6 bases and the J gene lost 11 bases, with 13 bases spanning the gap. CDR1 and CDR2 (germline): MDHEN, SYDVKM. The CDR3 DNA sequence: TGTGCCAGCAGGTGGGGGAATGTGGCTTTCTTT. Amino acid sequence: CASRWGNVAFF.

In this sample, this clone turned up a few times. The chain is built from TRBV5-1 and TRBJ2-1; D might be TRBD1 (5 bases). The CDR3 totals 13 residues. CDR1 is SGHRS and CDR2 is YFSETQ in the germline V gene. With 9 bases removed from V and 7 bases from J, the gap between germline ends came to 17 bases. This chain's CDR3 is CANTTVGINEQFF. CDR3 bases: TGCGCCAACACGACAGTAGGGATTAATGAGCAGTTCTTC.

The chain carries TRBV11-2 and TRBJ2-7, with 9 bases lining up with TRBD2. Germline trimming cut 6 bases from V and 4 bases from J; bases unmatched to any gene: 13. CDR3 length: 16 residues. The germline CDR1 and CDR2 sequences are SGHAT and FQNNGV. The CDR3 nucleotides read TGTGCCAGCAGATCCGTGCGGCTAGCGGGACCTTACGAGCAGTACTTC. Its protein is CASRSVRLAGPYEQYF.

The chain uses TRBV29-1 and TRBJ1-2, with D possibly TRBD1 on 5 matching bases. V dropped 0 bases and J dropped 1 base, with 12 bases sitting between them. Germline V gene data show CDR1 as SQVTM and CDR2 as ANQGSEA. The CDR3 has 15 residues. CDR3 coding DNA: TGCAGCGTTGAAGACTGGGACGGATTTAACTATGGCTACACCTTC. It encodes CSVEDWDGFNYGYTF. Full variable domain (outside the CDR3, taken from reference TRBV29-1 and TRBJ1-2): SAVISQKPSRDICQRGTSLTIQCQVDSQVTMMFWYRQQPGQSLTLIATANQGSEATYESGFVIDKFPISRPNLTFSTLTVSNMSPEDSSIYLCSVEDWDGFNYGYTFGSGTRLTVV.

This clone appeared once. This chain's CDR3 is CASSPLGGAREQYF. The CDR3 bases are TGTGCCAGCAGCCCCTTGGGGGGGGCGAGGGAGCAGTACTTC. This chain connects TRBV27 to TRBJ2-7; D is possibly TRBD2 (7 bases). CDR1 is MNHEY and CDR2 is SMNVEV in the germline V gene (reference sequence). This CDR3 has 14 amino acids. V lost 6 bases, J lost 7 bases, and 19 bases lay in between.

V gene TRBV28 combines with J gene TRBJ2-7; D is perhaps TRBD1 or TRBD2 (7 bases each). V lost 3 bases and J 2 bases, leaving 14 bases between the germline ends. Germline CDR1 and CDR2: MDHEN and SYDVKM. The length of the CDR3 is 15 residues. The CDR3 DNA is TGTGCCAGCAGTTTGGGGGGGACAGTCGCCTACGAGCAGTACTTC. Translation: CASSLGGTVAYEQYF.

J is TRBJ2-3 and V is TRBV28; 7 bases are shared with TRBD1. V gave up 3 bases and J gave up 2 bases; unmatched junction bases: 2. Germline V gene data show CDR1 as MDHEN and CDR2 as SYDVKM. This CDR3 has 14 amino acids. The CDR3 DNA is TGTGCCAGCAGTTTTGGACAGGCCACAGATACGCAGTATTTT. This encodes CASSFGQATDTQYF.

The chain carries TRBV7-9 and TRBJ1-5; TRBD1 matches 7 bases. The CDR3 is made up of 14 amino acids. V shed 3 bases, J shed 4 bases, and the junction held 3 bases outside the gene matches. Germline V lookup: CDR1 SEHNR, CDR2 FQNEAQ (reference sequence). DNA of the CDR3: TGTGCCAGCAGCTTTCAGGGGGTAAATCAGCCCCAGCATTTT. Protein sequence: CASSFQGVNQPQHF.

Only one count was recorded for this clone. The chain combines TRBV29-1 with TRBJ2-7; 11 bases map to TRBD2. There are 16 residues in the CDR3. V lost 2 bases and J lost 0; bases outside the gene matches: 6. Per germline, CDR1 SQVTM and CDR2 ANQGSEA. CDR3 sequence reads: CSVEMAGTSGSYEQYF. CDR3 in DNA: TGCAGCGTTGAAATGGCCGGGACTAGCGGCTCCTACGAGCAGTACTTC.

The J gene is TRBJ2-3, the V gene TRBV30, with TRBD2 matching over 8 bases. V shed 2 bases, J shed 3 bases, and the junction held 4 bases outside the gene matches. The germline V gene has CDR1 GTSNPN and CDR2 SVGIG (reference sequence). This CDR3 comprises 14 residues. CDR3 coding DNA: TGTGCCTGGAGTCCAGCGGGAGATACAGATACGCAGTATTTT. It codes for CAWSPAGDTDTQYF.

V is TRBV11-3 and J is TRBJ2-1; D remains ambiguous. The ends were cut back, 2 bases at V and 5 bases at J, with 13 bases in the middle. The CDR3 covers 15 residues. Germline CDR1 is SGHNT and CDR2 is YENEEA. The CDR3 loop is CASSLSQQFHNEQFF. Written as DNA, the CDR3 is TGTGCCAGCAGCTTATCCCAACAGTTCCACAATGAGCAGTTCTTC.

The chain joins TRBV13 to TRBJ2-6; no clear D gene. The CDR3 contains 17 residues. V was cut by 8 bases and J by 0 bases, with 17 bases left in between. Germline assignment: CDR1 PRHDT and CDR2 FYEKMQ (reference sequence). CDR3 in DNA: TGTGCCAGCGGGAACCCTTCGACTCGCTCTGGGGCCAACGTCCTGACTTTC. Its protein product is CASGNPSTRSGANVLTF.

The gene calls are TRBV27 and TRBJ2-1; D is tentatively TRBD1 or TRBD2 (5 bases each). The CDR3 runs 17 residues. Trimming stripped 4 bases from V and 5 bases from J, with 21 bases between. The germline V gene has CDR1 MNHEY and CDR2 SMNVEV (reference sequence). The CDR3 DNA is TGTGCCAGCAGTTCCATACCCACCGGGGCCGTTCACAATGAGCAGTTCTTC. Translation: CASSSIPTGAVHNEQFF.

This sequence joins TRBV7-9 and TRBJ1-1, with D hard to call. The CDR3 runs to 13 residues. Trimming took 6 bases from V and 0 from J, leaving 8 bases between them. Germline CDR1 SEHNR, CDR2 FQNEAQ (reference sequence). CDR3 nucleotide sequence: TGTGCCAGCAGTCCCCCCATGAACACTGAAGCTTTCTTT. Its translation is CASSPPMNTEAFF. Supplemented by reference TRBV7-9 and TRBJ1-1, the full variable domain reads DTGVSQNPRHKITKRGQNVTFRCDPISEHNRLYWYRQTLGQGPEFLTYFQNEAQLEKSRLLSDRFSAERPKGSFSTLEIQRTEQGDSAMYLCASSPPMNTEAFFGQGTRLTVV.

The CDR3, as DNA: TGTGCCAGCAGCCCGGGACTAGCGGGAACGCATGAGCAGTTCTTC. This sequence encodes CASSPGLAGTHEQFF. This chain uses TRBV2 with TRBJ2-1; 13 positions match TRBD2. The length of the CDR3 is 15 residues. Germline V lookup: CDR1 SNHLY, CDR2 FYNNEI. V shed 6 bases and J 8 bases; nucleotides not matched to a gene: 7.

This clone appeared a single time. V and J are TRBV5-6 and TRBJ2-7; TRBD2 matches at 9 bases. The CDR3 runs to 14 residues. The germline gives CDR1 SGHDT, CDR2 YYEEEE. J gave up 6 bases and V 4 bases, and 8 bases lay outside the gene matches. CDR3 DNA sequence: TGTGCCAGCAGCCCAGCGGGAGGCACCTCCGAGCAGTACTTC. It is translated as CASSPAGGTSEQYF.

The CDR3, as DNA: TGTGCCAGCGGGGGGGCGGAGACTAACTATGGCTACACCTTC. It specifies CASGGAETNYGYTF. The chain carries TRBV6-6 and TRBJ1-2, with D perhaps TRBD1 (6 bases). Trimming removed 8 bases at V and 0 bases at J, with 13 bases between. This CDR3 is built from 14 residues. Germline lookup yields CDR1 MNHNY and CDR2 SVGAGI (reference sequence).

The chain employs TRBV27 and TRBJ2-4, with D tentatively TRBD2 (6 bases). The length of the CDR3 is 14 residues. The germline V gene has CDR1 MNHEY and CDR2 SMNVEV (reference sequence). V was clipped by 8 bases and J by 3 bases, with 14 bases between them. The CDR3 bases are TGTGCCAGCGGACTACTAGAGGGCAAAAACATTCAGTACTTC. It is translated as CASGLLEGKNIQYF.

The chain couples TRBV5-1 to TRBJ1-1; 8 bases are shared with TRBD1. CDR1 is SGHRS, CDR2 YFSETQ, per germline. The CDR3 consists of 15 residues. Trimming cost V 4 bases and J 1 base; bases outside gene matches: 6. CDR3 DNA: TGCGCCAGCAGCGAACGACAGGGGACGAACACTGAAGCTTTCTTT. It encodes CASSERQGTNTEAFF.

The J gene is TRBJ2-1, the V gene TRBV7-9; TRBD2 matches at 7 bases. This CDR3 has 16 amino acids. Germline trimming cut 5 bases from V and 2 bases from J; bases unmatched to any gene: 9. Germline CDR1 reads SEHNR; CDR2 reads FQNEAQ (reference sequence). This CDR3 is CASSPWEGVAYNEQFF. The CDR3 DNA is TGTGCCAGCAGCCCCTGGGAGGGAGTGGCCTACAATGAGCAGTTCTTC.

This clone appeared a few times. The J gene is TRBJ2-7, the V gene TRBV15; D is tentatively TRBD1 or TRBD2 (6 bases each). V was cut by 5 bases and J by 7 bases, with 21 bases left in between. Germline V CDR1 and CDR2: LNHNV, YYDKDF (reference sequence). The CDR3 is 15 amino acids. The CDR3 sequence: CATSRMEGGRTEQYF. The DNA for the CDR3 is TGTGCCACCAGCCGCATGGAGGGGGGCCGTACGGAGCAGTACTTC.

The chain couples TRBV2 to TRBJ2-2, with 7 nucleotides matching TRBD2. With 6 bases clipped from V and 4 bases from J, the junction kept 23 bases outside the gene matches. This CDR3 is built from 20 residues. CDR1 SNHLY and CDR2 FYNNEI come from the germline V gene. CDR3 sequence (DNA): TGTGCCAGCAGAGGGGAGGGTGGGGCTATCGGGGGAGTGCGCACCGGGGAGCTGTTTTTT. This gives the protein CASRGEGGAIGGVRTGELFF.

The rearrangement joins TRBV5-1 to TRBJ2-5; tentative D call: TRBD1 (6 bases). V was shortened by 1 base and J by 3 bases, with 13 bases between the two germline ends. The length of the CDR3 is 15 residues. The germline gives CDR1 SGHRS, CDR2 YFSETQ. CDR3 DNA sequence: TGCGCCAGCAGCTTGTCCCCCACAGGGAAAGAGACCCAGTACTTC. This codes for CASSLSPTGKETQYF. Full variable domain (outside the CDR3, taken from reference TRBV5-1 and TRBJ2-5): KAGVTQTPRYLIKTRGQQVTLSCSPISGHRSVSWYQQTPGQGLQFLFEYFSETQRNKGNFPGRFSGRQFSNSRSEMNVSTLELGDSALYLCASSLSPTGKETQYFGPGTRLLVL.